This T cell receptor (beta chain) was captured by sequencing in a study of cytotoxic CD8 clonotypes in ibrutinib-treated CLL. The study's findings and limits: Baseline clonality, above age-matched healthy donor levels, tracked circulating CD8+ T-cell counts.

This clone was observed a few times. Its antigen remains unknown. This table comes from immunoSEQ multiplex PCR, and its TCRdb copy is limited to in-frame clones, with some not included. The sample has roughly 51,000 clones; around half are singletons. The CDR3 is made up of 14 amino acids. V gave up 4 bases and J gave up 4 bases; unmatched junction bases: 7. From germline, CDR1 is KGHSH and CDR2 LQKENI. The V and J genes are TRBV18 and TRBJ2-7; 7 bases are a match to TRBD1. The sequence was collected from a human donor with chronic lymphocytic leukemia. Sequences were derived from PBMCs, sampled after 12 months of ibrutinib treatment. CDR3 sequence (DNA): TGTGCCAGCTCACAACAGGGGCTCGGGTACGAGCAGTACTTC. Translating it yields CASSQQGLGYEQYF.